Described below is a single T cell receptor (beta chain) sequence and its context. Its target is not known. The assay was immunoSEQ multiplex PCR, and TCRdb's table has in-frame clones only and misses some. Of some 15,000 clones in the sample, roughly 80% are singletons; the top ten hold approximately 6%. This sample was taken from a study of T cell repertoires in ileal Crohn's disease. Whole-study context: Around 40% were active smokers at surgery; median disease duration was around 8 years. The study's findings and limits: Active smokers at surgery had more clonal expansions than non-smokers.

After removal of 8 bases from V and 3 bases from J, the junction contained 13 bases not matched to a gene. The CDR3 totals 16 residues. Germline V gene sequence: CDR1 MGHRA, CDR2 YSYEKL. The chain carries TRBV4-1 and TRBJ2-1; TRBD2 matches at 7 bases. The receptor was isolated from an adult with Crohn's disease. Source material: ileal tissue. The CDR3 protein is CASLPYAGVLYNEQFF. CDR3 coding DNA: TGCGCCAGCTTACCTTATGCGGGAGTCCTCTACAATGAGCAGTTCTTC.